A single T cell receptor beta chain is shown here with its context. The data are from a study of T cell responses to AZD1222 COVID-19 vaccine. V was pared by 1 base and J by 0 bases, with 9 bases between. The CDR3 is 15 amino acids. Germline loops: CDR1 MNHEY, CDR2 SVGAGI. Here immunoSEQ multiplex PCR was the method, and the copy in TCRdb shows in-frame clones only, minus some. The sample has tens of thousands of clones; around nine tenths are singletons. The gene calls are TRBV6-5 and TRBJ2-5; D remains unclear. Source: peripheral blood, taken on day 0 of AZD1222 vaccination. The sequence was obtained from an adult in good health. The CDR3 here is CASSYYGSYQETQYF. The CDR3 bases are TGTGCCAGCAGTTACTACGGAAGCTACCAAGAGACCCAGTACTTC.